This T cell receptor beta chain originates from a study of CD8+ T cells in alopecia areata. Broader study findings: An increase in clonality over normal scalp was evident in lesional scalp, especially alopecia totalis/universalis.

Lesional scalp punch biopsies and peripheral blood were collected from alopecia areata patients. cDNA prepared by RNA extraction and subsequent reverse transcription served as the template for sequencing. TCRdb's table, derived via immunoSEQ multiplex PCR, lists solely in-frame clones and lacks some. The table records 150,000 to 200,000 clones, approximately 70% of them present only once. Germline assignment: CDR1 MNHEY and CDR2 SVGAGI. The CDR3 consists of 13 residues. V was cut by 10 bases and J by 1 base, with 14 bases left in between. About this clone itself: The target antigen is unknown.

The sequenced sample was CD8+ T cells sorted from blood, obtained at week 0. The J gene is TRBJ2-7, the V gene TRBV6-5; either TRBD1 or TRBD2 may fit D (5 bases each). This TCR was recovered from a human donor with alopecia areata. The CDR3 loop is CATKTRESYEQYF. CDR3 sequence (DNA): TGTGCCACCAAGACCAGGGAGTCCTACGAGCAGTACTTC.